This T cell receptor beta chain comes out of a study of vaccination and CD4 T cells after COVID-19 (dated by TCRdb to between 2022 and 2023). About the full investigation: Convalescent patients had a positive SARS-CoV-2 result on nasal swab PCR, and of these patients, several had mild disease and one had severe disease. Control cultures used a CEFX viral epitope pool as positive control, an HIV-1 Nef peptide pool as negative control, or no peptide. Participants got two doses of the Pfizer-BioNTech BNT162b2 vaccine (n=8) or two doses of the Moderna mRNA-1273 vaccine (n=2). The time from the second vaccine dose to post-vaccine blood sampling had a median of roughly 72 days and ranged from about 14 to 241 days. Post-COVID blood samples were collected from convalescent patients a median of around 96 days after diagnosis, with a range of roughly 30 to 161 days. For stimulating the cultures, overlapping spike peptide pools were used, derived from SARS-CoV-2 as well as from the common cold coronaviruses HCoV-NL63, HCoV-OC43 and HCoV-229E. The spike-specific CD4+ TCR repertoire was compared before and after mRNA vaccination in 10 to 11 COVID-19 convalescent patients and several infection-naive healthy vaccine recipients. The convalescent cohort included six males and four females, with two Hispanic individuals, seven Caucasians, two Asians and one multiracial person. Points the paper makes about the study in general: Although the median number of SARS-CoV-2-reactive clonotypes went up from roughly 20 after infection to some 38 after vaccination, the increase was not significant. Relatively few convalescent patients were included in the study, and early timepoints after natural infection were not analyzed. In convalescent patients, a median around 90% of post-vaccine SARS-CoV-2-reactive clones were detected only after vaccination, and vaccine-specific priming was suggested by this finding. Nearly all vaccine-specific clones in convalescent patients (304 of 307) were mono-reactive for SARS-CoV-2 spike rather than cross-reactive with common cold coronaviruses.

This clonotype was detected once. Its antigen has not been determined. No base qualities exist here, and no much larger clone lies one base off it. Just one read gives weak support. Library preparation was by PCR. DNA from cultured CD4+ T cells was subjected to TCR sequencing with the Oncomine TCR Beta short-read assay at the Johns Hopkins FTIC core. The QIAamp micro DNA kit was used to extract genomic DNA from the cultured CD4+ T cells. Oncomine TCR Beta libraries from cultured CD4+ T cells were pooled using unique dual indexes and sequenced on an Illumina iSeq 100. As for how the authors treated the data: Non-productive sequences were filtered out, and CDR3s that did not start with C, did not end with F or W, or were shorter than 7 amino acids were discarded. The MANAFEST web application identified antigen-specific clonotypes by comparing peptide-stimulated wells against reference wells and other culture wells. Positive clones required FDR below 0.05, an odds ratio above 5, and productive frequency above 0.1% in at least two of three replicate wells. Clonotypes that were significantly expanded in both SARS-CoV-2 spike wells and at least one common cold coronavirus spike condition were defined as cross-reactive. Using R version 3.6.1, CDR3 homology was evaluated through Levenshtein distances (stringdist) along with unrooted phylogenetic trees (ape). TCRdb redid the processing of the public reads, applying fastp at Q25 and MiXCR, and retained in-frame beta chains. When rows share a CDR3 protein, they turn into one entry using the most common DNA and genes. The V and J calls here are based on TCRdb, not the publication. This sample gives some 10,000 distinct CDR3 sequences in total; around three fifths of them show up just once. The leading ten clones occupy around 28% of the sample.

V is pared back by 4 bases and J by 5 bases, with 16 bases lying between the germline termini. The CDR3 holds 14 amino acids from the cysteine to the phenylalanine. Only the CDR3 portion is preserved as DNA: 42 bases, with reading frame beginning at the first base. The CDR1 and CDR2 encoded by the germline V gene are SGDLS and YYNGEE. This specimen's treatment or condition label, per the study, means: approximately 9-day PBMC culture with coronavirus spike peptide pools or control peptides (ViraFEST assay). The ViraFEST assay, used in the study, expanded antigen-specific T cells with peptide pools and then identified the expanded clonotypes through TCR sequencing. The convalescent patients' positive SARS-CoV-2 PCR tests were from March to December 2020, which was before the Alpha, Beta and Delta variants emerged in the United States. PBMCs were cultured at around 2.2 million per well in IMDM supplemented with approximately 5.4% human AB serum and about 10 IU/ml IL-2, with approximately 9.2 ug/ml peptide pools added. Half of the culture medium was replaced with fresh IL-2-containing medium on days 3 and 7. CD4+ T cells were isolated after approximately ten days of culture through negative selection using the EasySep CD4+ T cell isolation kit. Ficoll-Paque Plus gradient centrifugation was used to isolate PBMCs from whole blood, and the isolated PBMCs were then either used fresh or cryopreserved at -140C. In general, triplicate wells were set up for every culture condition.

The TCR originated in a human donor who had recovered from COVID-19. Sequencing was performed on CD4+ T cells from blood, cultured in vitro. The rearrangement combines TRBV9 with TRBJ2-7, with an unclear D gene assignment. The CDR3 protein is CASSPLIQRNEQYF. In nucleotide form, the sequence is TGTGCCAGCAGCCCGCTTATCCAACGAAACGAGCAGTACTTC.